The 26 T cell receptor beta chains below were found in one sample sequenced in a study of Graves' ophthalmopathy and Graves' hyperthyroidism. Scientists amplified the TCR beta CDR3 regions from RNA transcripts. The authors performed first-round RT-PCR with HTBI primers and then a second-round multiplex PCR. One entry per CDR3 protein, called by TCRdb with MiXCR from the multiplex PCR reads. The sample contains 600,000 to 650,000 distinct CDR3 sequences, 22% of which appear only once. The specimen sequenced was peripheral blood. The receptors originated from a woman aged 18-29 years with stable Graves' hyperthyroidism. Some clones in this sample may be carry-over from other donors' samples.

Ten or more counts support this clonotype. This chain connects TRBV7-3 to TRBJ2-2; D ambiguous. CDR3 length: 14 amino acids. The germline gives CDR1 SGHTA, CDR2 FQGTGA. V gave up 5 bases and J gave up 6 bases, with 13 bases separating them. CDR3 DNA: TGTGCCAGCAGCCCCGCGCGAGAATCCGGGGAGCTGTTTTTT. This codes for CASSPARESGELFF.

This clonotype was picked up many times. V gene TRBV20-1 combines with J gene TRBJ2-7; 8 bases are a match to TRBD2. The CDR3 totals 14 residues. With 3 bases clipped from V and 1 base from J, the junction kept 5 bases outside the gene matches. Germline lookup yields CDR1 DFQATT and CDR2 SNEGSKA (reference sequence). CDR3 sequence: CSARSGGQSYEQYF. Written as DNA, the CDR3 is TGCAGTGCTAGGTCGGGAGGGCAATCCTACGAGCAGTACTTC.

A few counts support this clonotype. Since a much larger clone is just one base distant, this may be a read error. This chain uses TRBV7-3 with TRBJ1-1; D remains unclear. V was cut by 1 base and J by 1 base, with 7 bases left in between. The CDR3 contains 14 residues. Germline CDR1 is SGHTA and CDR2 is FQGTGA. The CDR3 loop reads CASSLISENTEAFF. The CDR3 coding sequence is TGTGCCAGCAGCTTAATTTCGGAGAACACTGAAGCTTTCTTT.

This clonotype was counted ten times or more. The chain recombines TRBV6-1 with TRBJ1-1, with 8 nucleotides matching TRBD1. With V trimmed by 2 bases and J by 6 bases, 11 bases remained unmatched. Germline CDR1 is MNHNS and CDR2 is SASEGT. The CDR3 spans 16 residues. The CDR3 here is CASSEIPWDRLPEAFF. As DNA, the CDR3 is TGTGCCAGCAGTGAAATCCCTTGGGACAGGCTACCTGAAGCTTTCTTT.

This clonotype was counted ten times or more. V usage is TRBV6-5 and J usage is TRBJ2-5, with 9 positions matching TRBD2. After removal of 2 bases from V and 2 bases from J, the junction contained 3 bases not matched to a gene. Germline V CDR1 and CDR2: MNHEY, SVGAGI. This CDR3 has 15 amino acids. The CDR3 region is CASSYGLAGQETQYF. The CDR3 region has the DNA TGTGCCAGCAGTTACGGTCTAGCGGGGCAAGAGACCCAGTACTTC.

As to this clonotype: This may be a read error, as it is one base from a much larger clone. The rearrangement links TRBV18 to TRBJ1-2; TRBD1 matches 7 bases. This CDR3 region has 17 residues. Germline V gene data show CDR1 as KGHSH and CDR2 as LQKENI. V lost 2 bases and J lost 4; bases outside the gene matches: 13. The chain's CDR3 is CASSPTNRQGGVYGYTF. CDR3 DNA sequence: TGTGCCAGCTCACCAACTAATCGACAGGGCGGAGTCTATGGCTACACCTTC.

This clonotype was seen at least ten times. The chain couples TRBV20-1 to TRBJ1-3, with D perhaps matching TRBD1 (5 bases). This CDR3 contains 15 residues. V lost 6 bases and J 0 bases, leaving 15 bases between the germline ends. Per germline, CDR1 DFQATT and CDR2 SNEGSKA (reference sequence). In nucleotides, the CDR3 is TGCAGTGCCATCCATATTGGGGGCTCTGGAAACACCATATATTTT. Its protein product is CSAIHIGGSGNTIYF.

This clonotype was counted at least ten times. The DNA for the CDR3 is TGTGCCAGCAGACTAGACAGTGGCTACACCTTC. It translates to CASRLDSGYTF. The chain links TRBV28 to TRBJ1-2; possible D gene TRBD1, 5 bases. This CDR3 region has 11 residues. V was shortened by 6 bases and J by 7 bases, with 9 bases between the two germline ends. CDR1 and CDR2 from the germline V gene are MDHEN and SYDVKM.

The sample holds many counts of this clonotype. CDR3 DNA sequence: TGCAGTGCTAGAGTCCCCCGGACAGGGGGAAATCAGCCCCAGCATTTT. Protein product: CSARVPRTGGNQPQHF. The gene calls are TRBV20-1 and TRBJ1-5, with TRBD1 matching 10 bases. The V gene's germline CDR1 is DFQATT and CDR2 SNEGSKA (reference sequence). The length of the CDR3 is 16 residues. After removal of 1 base from V and 4 bases from J, the junction contained 7 bases not matched to a gene.

This clonotype was counted at least ten times. The chain joins TRBV19 to TRBJ1-5, with D maybe TRBD1 (6 bases). Looked up from germline, CDR1 is LNHDA and CDR2 is SQIVND (reference sequence). The V end was cut by 3 bases, the J end by 4 bases, with 16 bases between. This CDR3 is built from 16 residues. This CDR3 is CASSMHRAVGNQPQHF. The CDR3, as DNA: TGTGCCAGTAGTATGCACAGGGCGGTAGGAAATCAGCCCCAGCATTTT. The complete variable domain, with remaining parts taken from reference TRBV19 and TRBJ1-5, reads DGGITQSPKYLFRKEGQNVTLSCEQNLNHDAMYWYRQDPGQGLRLIYYSQIVNDFQKGDIAEGYSVSREKKESFPLTVTSAQKNPTAFYLCASSMHRAVGNQPQHFGDGTRLSIL.

This clonotype was recorded many times. The V gene is TRBV10-1, the J gene TRBJ1-1, with 8 bases identical to TRBD1. V gave up 4 bases and J gave up 10 bases; unmatched junction bases: 11. Germline V gene data show CDR1 as WNHNN and CDR2 as SYGVQD (reference sequence). This CDR3 comprises 14 residues. The chain's CDR3 is CASSAGQGASGAFF. In DNA form, the CDR3 reads TGCGCCAGCAGTGCCGGTCAGGGGGCTTCGGGAGCTTTCTTT.

The table lists this clonotype with a few counts. The V gene is TRBV28, the J gene TRBJ1-2; D might be TRBD1 (6 bases). With 7 bases removed from V and 4 bases from J, the gap between germline ends came to 10 bases. This CDR3 spans 12 amino acids. The germline V gene encodes CDR1 MDHEN and CDR2 SYDVKM. The CDR3 loop reads CASKTGTYGYTF. As DNA, the CDR3 is TGTGCCAGCAAGACAGGAACCTATGGCTACACCTTC.

At least ten counts were recorded for this clonotype. The chain links TRBV29-1 to TRBJ2-7, with 7 bases matching TRBD1. This CDR3 region has 14 residues. Trimming took 1 base from V and 2 from J; bases not matched to a gene: 5. The germline CDR1 and CDR2 sequences are SQVTM and ANQGSEA. CDR3 in DNA: TGCAGCGTTGAAGTCGGGACAGAAACCTACGAGCAGTACTTC. Residues: CSVEVGTETYEQYF.

CDR3 coding DNA: TGCGCCAGCAGCTCTCGGACAGGAACTATGGAGGGCTACACCTTC. Translation gives CASSSRTGTMEGYTF. The chain links TRBV5-1 to TRBJ1-2; 7 bases are a match to TRBD1. The CDR3 consists of 15 residues. Losses at the gene ends were 3 bases for V and 8 bases for J; bases not matched to a gene: 13. Per germline, CDR1 SGHRS and CDR2 YFSETQ.

This clonotype was recorded many times. The genes are TRBV2 and TRBJ1-1; 7 bases line up with TRBD1. The junction had 8 bases not matched to a gene; V was cut back by 10 bases and J by 0 bases. This CDR3 is 14 amino acids long. The germline V gene encodes CDR1 SNHLY and CDR2 FYNNEI. CDR3 sequence (DNA): TGTGCCACACAGGGGCGCAGGTTGAACACTGAAGCTTTCTTT. As protein: CATQGRRLNTEAFF. The full variable domain, rest sourced from reference TRBV2 and TRBJ1-1, is EPEVTQTPSHQVTQMGQEVILRCVPISNHLYFYWYRQILGQKVEFLVSFYNNEISEKSEIFDDQFSVERPDGSNFTLKIRSTKLEDSAMYFCATQGRRLNTEAFFGQGTRLTVV.

This clonotype was recorded at least ten times. This chain uses TRBV6-1 with TRBJ2-7; D call uncertain. Trimming left V 0 bases short and J 3 bases short, with 9 bases between. The V gene's germline CDR1 is MNHNS and CDR2 SASEGT. CDR3 size: 14 residues. The CDR3 region is CASSEAGLSYEQYF. The CDR3 DNA follows: TGTGCCAGCAGTGAAGCGGGTCTCAGCTACGAGCAGTACTTC.

At least ten counts were recorded for this clonotype. The genes are TRBV28 and TRBJ2-5; 7 bases are shared with TRBD1. The V gene's germline CDR1 is MDHEN and CDR2 SYDVKM. The CDR3 has 13 residues. The trim removed 7 bases at V and 1 base at J, leaving 3 bases unmatched. CDR3 region: CASIRQGQETQYF. The CDR3 nucleotides are TGTGCCAGCATCCGACAGGGCCAAGAGACCCAGTACTTC.

This clonotype was seen many times. The chain employs TRBV12-3 or TRBV12-4 and TRBJ1-3; D unresolved. The CDR3 length is 14 residues. V was pared by 3 bases and J by 0 bases, with 6 bases between. CDR3 sequence reads: CASSFSTSGNTIYF. In DNA form, the CDR3 reads TGTGCCAGCAGTTTCAGCACCTCTGGAAACACCATATATTTT.

The count of this clonotype is one. The chain carries TRBV6-2 or TRBV6-3 and TRBJ2-7, with 8 bases identical to TRBD1. The CDR3 consists of 15 residues. The trim removed 5 bases at V and 0 bases at J, leaving 6 bases unmatched. CDR1 and CDR2 (germline): MNHEY, SVGEGT. The CDR3, as DNA: TGTGCCAGCAGTAGTCACAGGGGGTCCTCCTACGAGCAGTACTTC. Translation: CASSSHRGSSYEQYF.

The chain recombines TRBV20-1 with TRBJ1-2, with a weak D call TRBD1 (6 bases). The V gene lost 1 base and the J gene lost 6 bases, with 9 bases spanning the gap. Germline V lookup: CDR1 DFQATT, CDR2 SNEGSKA (reference sequence). CDR3 length: 12 residues. The CDR3 spells CSARGGADGYTF. CDR3 in DNA: TGCAGTGCTAGAGGGGGGGCGGATGGCTACACCTTC.

The CDR3 reads CASSELHSGYYGYTF. The CDR3 DNA reads as TGTGCCAGCAGTGAACTTCACTCAGGGTACTATGGCTACACCTTC. The V and J genes are TRBV6-1 and TRBJ1-2; D may be TRBD1 (5 bases). From germline, CDR1 is MNHNS and CDR2 SASEGT. V was shortened by 2 bases and J by 3 bases, with 13 bases between the two germline ends. The CDR3 contains 15 residues.

This clonotype has ten or more counts. This chain uses TRBV7-3 with TRBJ1-1; 7 bases line up with TRBD1. CDR3 length: 18 residues. J lost 0 bases, V lost 4 bases, and 14 bases had no gene match. Germline CDR1 and CDR2: SGHTA and FQGTGA. The CDR3 reads CASSSITGVAPMNTEAFF. The DNA for the CDR3 is TGTGCCAGCAGCTCTATAACAGGGGTTGCGCCGATGAACACTGAAGCTTTCTTT.

The table lists this clonotype with many counts. The J gene is TRBJ1-2, the V gene TRBV25-1; no reliable D call. V was trimmed by 3 bases and J by 4 bases, leaving 9 bases between them. Per the germline V gene, CDR1 is MGHDK and CDR2 is SYGVNS. This CDR3 is 13 amino acids long. In DNA form, the CDR3 reads TGTGCCAGCAGTGAGAAGGGTTTCTATGGCTACACCTTC. It translates to CASSEKGFYGYTF.

In its sample, this clonotype was seen many times. V is TRBV6-1 and J is TRBJ2-4, with D perhaps TRBD2 (5 bases). In germline, CDR1 is MNHNS, CDR2 SASEGT. Trimming cost V 4 bases and J 8 bases, with 15 bases left between them. The CDR3 extends over 14 amino acids. CDR3 DNA: TGTGCCAGCAGTGGGAGCGGAACCGGGGACATTCAGTACTTC. Its translation is CASSGSGTGDIQYF.

About this clonotype: Because the CDR3 is missing its conserved closing phenylalanine or tryptophan, this is likely a read error. V usage is TRBV29-1 and J usage is TRBJ1-2; the D gene is possibly TRBD1 (5 bases). V lost 3 bases and J 7 bases, leaving 12 bases between the germline ends. The CDR3 covers 12 residues. Germline CDR1 is SQVTM and CDR2 is ANQGSEA. Here the CDR3 DNA reads TGCAGCGTTGAGGGGCAGGGAGGTGGCTACACCGAC. Its translation is CSVEGQGGGYTD.

In this sample, this clonotype turned up many times. J is TRBJ1-2 and V is TRBV7-2, with unresolved D. The V end was cut by 1 base, the J end by 5 bases, with 14 bases between. CDR3 length: 15 amino acids. The germline gives CDR1 SGHTA, CDR2 FQGNSA. As DNA, the CDR3 is TGTGCCAGCAGCTTAGGAGGACGGGCCCTTTATGGCTACACCTTC. Translating gives CASSLGGRALYGYTF.